The 16 T cell receptor beta chains reported below all come from one sample, sequenced in a study of OX40 agonist ivuxolimab in advanced cancers. Sequencing used immunoSEQ multiplex PCR; TCRdb keeps in-frame clones, though not all of them. This table holds around 84,000 clones, 80% to 95% found once. The sample in question was CD4+ or CD8+ T cells sorted from blood, obtained in a trial of the OX40 agonist ivuxolimab. The receptors were gathered from an adult with an advanced solid tumor such as melanoma, head and neck, liver or kidney cancer.

V and J are TRBV19 and TRBJ1-2, with D maybe TRBD1 (5 bases). In germline, CDR1 is LNHDA, CDR2 SQIVND (reference sequence). Trimming cost V 3 bases and J 4 bases, with 12 bases left between them. There are 14 residues in the CDR3. CDR3 DNA sequence: TGTGCCAGTAGTATTGGGACCTCCACCTATGGCTACACCTTC. Its translation is CASSIGTSTYGYTF.

This clone occurred once. The rearrangement uses TRBV4-2 and TRBJ2-1; the match to TRBD2 covers 12 bases. The V gene's germline CDR1 is LGHNA and CDR2 YNFKEQ. The J segment lost 2 bases and the V segment lost 3 bases, leaving 5 bases of the junction unmatched. This CDR3 is 17 amino acids long. The CDR3 protein is CASSHRLAGDAYNEQFF. The CDR3, as DNA: TGTGCCAGCAGCCATAGACTAGCGGGGGATGCCTACAATGAGCAGTTCTTC.

This clone is deemed medium-sized. The same CDR3 arises from other DNA sequences in this sample as well. The rearrangement uses TRBV6-5 and TRBJ2-1; TRBD2 matches at 10 bases. CDR1 MNHEY and CDR2 SVGAGI come from the germline V gene. The CDR3 is 15 residues long. With 0 bases clipped from V and 4 bases from J, the junction kept 0 bases outside the gene matches. The CDR3 is CASSYSSGGYNEQFF. In nucleotides, the CDR3 is TGTGCCAGCAGTTACTCTAGCGGGGGGTACAATGAGCAGTTCTTC.

The chain couples TRBV4-2 to TRBJ2-7; 11 bases agree with TRBD2. Germline V gene lookup returns CDR1 LGHNA and CDR2 YNFKEQ. The V segment lost 0 bases and the J segment 0 bases; nucleotides outside the gene matches: 4. CDR3 length equals 17 residues. The CDR3 sequence: CASSQDSGGGNSYEQYF. DNA of the CDR3: TGTGCCAGCAGCCAAGATAGCGGGGGGGGGAACTCCTACGAGCAGTACTTC.

The chain uses TRBV9 and TRBJ2-7; D gene unclear. V was pared by 3 bases and J by 2 bases, with 6 bases between. There are 12 residues in the CDR3. The germline gives CDR1 SGDLS, CDR2 YYNGEE. Here the CDR3 DNA reads TGTGCCAGCAGCGCCTCCCCCTACGAGCAGTACTTC. It specifies CASSASPYEQYF.

The chain couples TRBV11-2 to TRBJ1-2; unclear D gene. Trimming pared 1 base from V and 2 bases from J, leaving 5 bases between. The CDR3 is 13 residues long. The germline CDR1 and CDR2 sequences are SGHAT and FQNNGV. Here the CDR3 reads CASSLGGNYGYTF. The CDR3 bases are TGTGCCAGCAGCTTAGGAGGGAACTATGGCTACACCTTC.

The V gene is TRBV5-1, the J gene TRBJ2-4; 12 bases line up with TRBD1. The CDR3 runs 16 residues. Germline CDR1 and CDR2: SGHRS and YFSETQ. The V segment lost 3 bases and the J segment 1 base; nucleotides outside the gene matches: 2. The CDR3 loop is CASSSGQGAAKNIQYF. In nucleotides, the CDR3 is TGCGCCAGCAGCTCGGGACAGGGGGCTGCCAAAAACATTCAGTACTTC.

The rearrangement joins TRBV9 to TRBJ1-5, with D possibly TRBD1 on 5 matching bases. V was shortened by 3 bases and J by 6 bases, with 13 bases between the two germline ends. Per germline, CDR1 SGDLS and CDR2 YYNGEE. The CDR3 has 14 residues. The CDR3 sequence: CASSAGPQGQPQHF. The CDR3 DNA sequence: TGTGCCAGCAGCGCCGGGCCGCAGGGTCAGCCCCAGCATTTT.

The chain carries TRBV6-1 and TRBJ1-2; unclear D gene. Germline V gives CDR1 MNHNS, CDR2 SASEGT. The CDR3 length is 13 residues. The V end lost 7 bases, the J end lost 3 bases, and 12 bases lay between the germline ends. The CDR3 DNA is TGTGCCAGCAACGCGGGCCCTCACTATGGCTACACCTTC. Its translation is CASNAGPHYGYTF.

The gene calls are TRBV9 and TRBJ2-5; no reliable D call. The germline gives CDR1 SGDLS, CDR2 YYNGEE. The CDR3 consists of 13 residues. The V and J ends lost 7 bases and 3 bases respectively, with 13 bases between them. CDR3 DNA: TGTGCCAGCGCCAGCCCACCAGAAGAGACCCAGTACTTC. This sequence encodes CASASPPEETQYF.

CDR3 amino acids: CASSFSQGQGNEQFF. The CDR3 DNA reads as TGTGCCAGCAGCTTTTCCCAAGGACAGGGCAATGAGCAGTTCTTC. The chain carries TRBV7-9 and TRBJ2-1; 8 bases align to TRBD1. Germline V gene data show CDR1 as SEHNR and CDR2 as FQNEAQ (reference sequence). This CDR3 is 15 amino acids long. V dropped 3 bases and J dropped 6; count of bases not matched to a gene: 7. The full variable domain, its missing parts supplied by reference TRBV7-9 and TRBJ2-1, is DTGVSQNPRHKITKRGQNVTFRCDPISEHNRLYWYRQTLGQGPEFLTYFQNEAQLEKSRLLSDRFSAERPKGSFSTLEIQRTEQGDSAMYLCASSFSQGQGNEQFFGPGTRLTVL.

V gene TRBV19 combines with J gene TRBJ2-2; TRBD1 matches at 7 bases. This CDR3 has 14 amino acids. Germline-derived CDR1 and CDR2 are LNHDA and SQIVND (reference sequence). Trimming cost V 8 bases and J 0 bases; bases outside gene matches: 3. The CDR3 here is CASWDSPNTGELFF. Here the CDR3 DNA reads TGTGCCAGTTGGGACAGCCCGAACACCGGGGAGCTGTTTTTT.

V usage is TRBV6-5 and J usage is TRBJ1-5, with 10 positions matching TRBD1. In germline, CDR1 is MNHEY, CDR2 SVGAGI. V lost 7 bases to trimming and J lost 7 bases; unmatched junction nucleotides: 10. The CDR3 is made up of 15 amino acids. CDR3 amino acids: CASKAGQGSGQPQHF. CDR3 in DNA: TGTGCCAGCAAGGCGGGACAGGGGTCAGGGCAGCCCCAGCATTTT.

In its sample, this clone ranks as medium-sized. This sequence joins TRBV6-4 and TRBJ1-1; D is possibly TRBD1 (5 bases). The ends were cut back, 2 bases at V and 5 bases at J, with 18 bases in the middle. This CDR3 region has 16 residues. Germline V gene data show CDR1 as MRHNA and CDR2 as SNTAGT. The CDR3 loop is CASSDAPGGGITEAFF. The CDR3 nucleotides read TGTGCCAGCAGTGACGCCCCGGGGGGTGGGATTACTGAAGCTTTCTTT.

V and J are TRBV9 and TRBJ2-7, with D perhaps being TRBD1 or TRBD2 (5 bases each). The V gene's germline CDR1 is SGDLS and CDR2 YYNGEE. The V and J ends lost 1 base and 3 bases respectively, with 14 bases between them. This CDR3 contains 15 residues. CDR3 in amino acids: CASSVTQGPYYEQYF. The CDR3 DNA reads as TGTGCCAGCAGCGTAACCCAGGGACCTTACTACGAGCAGTACTTC.

The chain links TRBV7-8 to TRBJ2-7; D is ambiguous. CDR1 is SGHVS, CDR2 FQNEAQ, per germline. CDR3 length: 13 residues. The ends were cut back, 3 bases at V and 2 bases at J, with 8 bases in the middle. As DNA, the CDR3 is TGTGCCAGCAGCTTGGGCGGAACCTACGAGCAGTACTTC. Its protein product is CASSLGGTYEQYF.